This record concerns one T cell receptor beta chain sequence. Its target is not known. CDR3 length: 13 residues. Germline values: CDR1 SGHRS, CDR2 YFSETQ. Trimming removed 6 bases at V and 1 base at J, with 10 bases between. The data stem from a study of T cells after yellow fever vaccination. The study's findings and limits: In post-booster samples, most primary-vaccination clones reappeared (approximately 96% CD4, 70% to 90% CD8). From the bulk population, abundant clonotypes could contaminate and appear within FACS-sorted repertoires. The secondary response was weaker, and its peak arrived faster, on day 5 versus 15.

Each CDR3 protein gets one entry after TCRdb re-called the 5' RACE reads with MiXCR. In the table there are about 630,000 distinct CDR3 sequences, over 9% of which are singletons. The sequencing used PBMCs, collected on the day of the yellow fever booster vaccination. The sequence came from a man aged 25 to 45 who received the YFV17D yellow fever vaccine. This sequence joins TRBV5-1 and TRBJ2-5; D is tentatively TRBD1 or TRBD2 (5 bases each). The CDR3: CASKKGTQETQYF. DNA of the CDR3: TGCGCCAGCAAAAAGGGGACCCAAGAGACCCAGTACTTC.